This T cell receptor (beta chain) was captured in a study of blood T cell repertoires in COVID-19. Study-wide context: Donors in the United States, Italy and Spain gave samples during acute or convalescent COVID-19. The cDNA or gDNA used as material had been derived from T cells, B-cell-depleted T cells, or PBMCs.

Libraries were prepared by immunoSEQ multiplex PCR; TCRdb keeps only in-frame clonotypes and omits some of them. The sample consists of approximately 110,000 clones, 81% of them appearing once. A few counts support this clone. The germline CDR1 and CDR2 sequences are MNHEY and SMNVEV (reference sequence). The CDR3 contains 17 residues. V gave up 0 bases and J gave up 1 base, with 12 bases separating them. The chain carries TRBV27 and TRBJ2-2; D gene ambiguous. The sequenced material came from peripheral blood. The clonotype was recovered from an older man with acute or convalescent COVID-19. CDR3 protein: CASSLSPQRLNTGELFF. The CDR3 nucleotides read TGTGCCAGCAGTTTATCGCCCCAGCGACTGAACACCGGGGAGCTGTTTTTT.